This T cell receptor beta chain was retrieved from a study of blood T cell repertoires in COVID-19. Study details: Both acute and convalescent COVID-19 samples were obtained from the United States, Italy and Spain. T cells, B-cell-depleted T cells, or PBMCs supplied cDNA or gDNA.

Followed over time, Seattle patients had been enrolled while infection was active. The trim removed 4 bases at V and 11 bases at J, leaving 14 bases unmatched. Germline lookup yields CDR1 GTSNPN and CDR2 SVGIG (reference sequence). The CDR3 length is 14 residues. Sequencing was performed with immunoSEQ multiplex PCR; in TCRdb, only in-frame clones are kept and a portion is missing. Here the sample spans under 50,000 clones, approximately 93% being singletons. Specimen: peripheral blood. V and J are TRBV30 and TRBJ1-1; 9 bases line up with TRBD1. The TCR comes from a man aged 60 to 75 with COVID-19, enrolled during active disease. This chain's CDR3 is CAWISEDRGWMAFF. CDR3 nucleotide sequence: TGTGCCTGGATTAGTGAGGACAGGGGCTGGATGGCTTTCTTT.